This T cell receptor (beta chain) was documented in a study of blood T cells in healthy people across ages. Regarding the study as a whole: Nothing was known about donor CMV status, and this possibly confounded expanded clonotype changes.

Trimming took off 0 bases at V and 2 bases at J, with 18 bases between the two ends. Germline V lookup: CDR1 SNHLY, CDR2 FYNNEI. The CDR3 totals 18 residues. Primed by a sample-barcoded 5' primer and a J-beta primer mix, a second PCR proceeded for about 6 to 12 cycles. One entry per CDR3 protein, called by TCRdb with MiXCR from the 5' RACE reads. The table includes some 1,000,000 distinct CDR3 sequences, 20% to 25% detected once. In the case of this clonotype: Its antigen remains unidentified.

These sequences were also reported in another study, on T cells of mothers and their children. As that report states: Every microgram of extracted RNA entered cDNA synthesis, about 1.5 ug per 15 ul.

The sequence derives from a girl aged 2-10 years in good health. Sequenced sample: blood. This chain uses TRBV2 with TRBJ2-3; perhaps TRBD1 as D (5 bases). CDR3 protein: CASSEAPWGSDNTDTQYF. As DNA, the CDR3 is TGTGCCAGCAGTGAAGCGCCGTGGGGCAGTGACAACACAGATACGCAGTATTTT.